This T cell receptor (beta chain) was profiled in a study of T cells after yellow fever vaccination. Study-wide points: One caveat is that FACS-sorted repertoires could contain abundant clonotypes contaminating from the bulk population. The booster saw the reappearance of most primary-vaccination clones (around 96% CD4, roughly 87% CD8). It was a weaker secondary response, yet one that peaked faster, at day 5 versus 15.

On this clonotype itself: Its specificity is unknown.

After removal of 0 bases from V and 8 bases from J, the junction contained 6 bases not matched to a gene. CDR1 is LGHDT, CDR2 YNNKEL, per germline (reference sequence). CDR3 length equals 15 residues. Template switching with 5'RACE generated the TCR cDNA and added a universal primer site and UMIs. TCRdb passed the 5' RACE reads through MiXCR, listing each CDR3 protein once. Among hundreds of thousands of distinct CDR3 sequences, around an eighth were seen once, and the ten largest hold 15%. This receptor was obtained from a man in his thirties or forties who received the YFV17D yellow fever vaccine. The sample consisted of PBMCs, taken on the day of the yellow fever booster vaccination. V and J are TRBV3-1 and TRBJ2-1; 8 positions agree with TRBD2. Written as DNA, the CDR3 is TGTGCCAGCAGCCAAGATTCAGCGGGAGTCTATGAGCAGTTCTTC. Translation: CASSQDSAGVYEQFF.